This is a list of T cell receptor beta chains from one sample in a study of cytotoxic CD8 clonotypes in ibrutinib-treated CLL. Produced via immunoSEQ multiplex PCR; TCRdb's table is partial and in-frame only. Of approximately 47,000 clones in the sample, roughly 63% are singletons; the top ten hold approximately 30%. Sequences were derived from PBMCs, sampled after 24 months of ibrutinib treatment. Source of these receptors: a human donor with chronic lymphocytic leukemia. The CDR3 runs from the conserved cysteine through the conserved F or W. The order of the fields is J gene, V gene, clone size, CDR3 protein. Not all rows give a size; the values are once, few, many and, for expanded clones, a class.

j_gene: TRBJ1-1; v_gene: TRBV15; abundance: NA; CDR3aa: CATSRDPTGSEAFF
j_gene: TRBJ1-2; v_gene: TRBV6-5; abundance: many; CDR3aa: CASSDTGPGTF
j_gene: TRBJ2-3; v_gene: TRBV5-1; abundance: NA; CDR3aa: CASRKRDTDTQYF
j_gene: TRBJ2-5; v_gene: TRBV7-8; abundance: few; CDR3aa: CASSLGVASGQQETQYF
j_gene: TRBJ1-2; v_gene: TRBV29-1; abundance: NA; CDR3aa: CSVDPSGGEGYGYTF
j_gene: TRBJ1-6; v_gene: TRBV10-1; abundance: NA; CDR3aa: CASSQTRGNSPLHF
j_gene: TRBJ1-1; v_gene: TRBV20-1; abundance: NA; CDR3aa: CSAAMNTEAFF
j_gene: TRBJ2-5; v_gene: TRBV11-1; abundance: NA; CDR3aa: CASSLGTVQETQYF
j_gene: TRBJ1-6; v_gene: TRBV2; abundance: NA; CDR3aa: CASQGAPESNSPLHF
j_gene: TRBJ1-2; v_gene: TRBV29-1; abundance: few; CDR3aa: CSGRTGNGYTF
j_gene: TRBJ2-3; v_gene: TRBV5-1; abundance: NA; CDR3aa: CASSRDLEDTQYF
j_gene: TRBJ1-2; v_gene: TRBV5-1; abundance: NA; CDR3aa: CASSPQWTGDGYGYTF
j_gene: TRBJ1-1; v_gene: TRBV19; abundance: NA; CDR3aa: CASSIFPGLDTEAFF
j_gene: TRBJ1-2; v_gene: TRBV27; abundance: few; CDR3aa: CASSQAAGPIYGYTF
j_gene: TRBJ1-3; v_gene: TRBV25-1; abundance: once; CDR3aa: CASSETAGNTIYF
j_gene: TRBJ2-3; v_gene: TRBV4-1; abundance: NA; CDR3aa: CASSPSGGGTDTQYF
j_gene: TRBJ2-3; v_gene: TRBV9; abundance: NA; CDR3aa: CASSVASTDTQYF
j_gene: TRBJ1-1; v_gene: TRBV6-5; abundance: NA; CDR3aa: CASSLGQNTEAFF
j_gene: TRBJ1-4; v_gene: TRBV19; abundance: NA; CDR3aa: CASSGTNNEKLFF
j_gene: TRBJ2-1; v_gene: TRBV9; abundance: NA; CDR3aa: CASSFGLAGYNEQFF
j_gene: TRBJ2-3; v_gene: TRBV4-1; abundance: NA; CDR3aa: CASSQGGGYTDTQYF
j_gene: TRBJ2-7; v_gene: TRBV6-1; abundance: few; CDR3aa: CASSPTGDEQYF
j_gene: TRBJ1-2; v_gene: TRBV19; abundance: NA; CDR3aa: CASSIAERAYGYTF
j_gene: TRBJ2-7; v_gene: TRBV7-7; abundance: NA; CDR3aa: CASSTGQGAGEQYF
j_gene: TRBJ1-6; v_gene: TRBV2; abundance: NA; CDR3aa: CASRAREANSPLHF
j_gene: TRBJ2-7; v_gene: TRBV27; abundance: few; CDR3aa: CASSFASDYEQYF
j_gene: TRBJ1-5; v_gene: TRBV6-5; abundance: few; CDR3aa: CASSLLGGGNQPQHF
j_gene: TRBJ1-2; v_gene: TRBV2; abundance: NA; CDR3aa: CASSEALMGVNTF
j_gene: TRBJ2-7; v_gene: TRBV5-4; abundance: NA; CDR3aa: CASSLGVYEQYF
j_gene: TRBJ1-1; v_gene: TRBV5-1; abundance: NA; CDR3aa: CASSLGGASTEAFF
j_gene: TRBJ1-2; v_gene: TRBV19; abundance: NA; CDR3aa: CASQGRSYGYTF
j_gene: TRBJ1-2; v_gene: TRBV19; abundance: few; CDR3aa: CASSPRDRVGYTF
j_gene: TRBJ2-5; v_gene: TRBV7-8; abundance: NA; CDR3aa: CASSLVAPPQETQYF
j_gene: TRBJ1-1; v_gene: TRBV18; abundance: NA; CDR3aa: CASSAAGANTEAFF
j_gene: TRBJ1-1; v_gene: TRBV4-1; abundance: few; CDR3aa: CASSHTQGNTEAFF
j_gene: TRBJ2-5; v_gene: TRBV10-2; abundance: NA; CDR3aa: CASLGGIQETQYF
j_gene: TRBJ2-1; v_gene: TRBV25-1; abundance: NA; CDR3aa: CASVSVGEQFF
j_gene: TRBJ2-3; v_gene: TRBV5-4; abundance: NA; CDR3aa: CASSWTSTDTQYF
j_gene: TRBJ2-7; v_gene: TRBV3-1/TRBV3-2; abundance: once; CDR3aa: CASSQRGNF
j_gene: TRBJ2-5; v_gene: TRBV7-9; abundance: few; CDR3aa: CASSYQRGIETQYF
j_gene: TRBJ1-1; v_gene: TRBV4-2; abundance: NA; CDR3aa: CASSQDRASGFSEAFF
j_gene: TRBJ2-7; v_gene: TRBV5-1; abundance: NA; CDR3aa: CASSFKGTAGGTYEQYF
j_gene: TRBJ1-1; v_gene: TRBV5-1; abundance: few; CDR3aa: CASSLGGGTNTEAFF
j_gene: TRBJ2-1; v_gene: TRBV7-8; abundance: NA; CDR3aa: CASRKDRGNEQFF
j_gene: TRBJ1-2; v_gene: TRBV5-4; abundance: few; CDR3aa: CASSQTKQGRGYTF
j_gene: TRBJ2-7; v_gene: TRBV11-3; abundance: few; CDR3aa: CASSAQAGGEQYF